The 15 T cell receptor beta chains presented below share a single source sample, sequenced in a study of shared clonotypes between healthy human individuals (TCRdb year 2020). The library was made by the immunoSEQ multiplex PCR assay. As stored in TCRdb, this immuneACCESS dataset retains in-frame rearrangements with V and J assigned. A fraction of the clones does not appear; measured against another copy, unresolved V genes explain less than half of the discrepancy, and the remainder lacks a known reason. This sample comprises approximately 2,000,000 clones, 80% to 95% of them detected only once. The top ten hold about 0.36% of the sample. Sequences were obtained from naive CD4+ T cells from PBMCs. What the cell subset or site label conveys for this sample: CD45RA+ positively selected. These receptors came from a man aged 18 to 30 in good health. Some clones in this sample may be carry-over from other donors' samples.

This clone was counted once. Other DNA sequences within the sample encode an identical CDR3. The V and J genes are TRBV25-1 and TRBJ1-2; D not resolved. The CDR3 runs 12 residues. Looked up from germline, CDR1 is MGHDK and CDR2 is SYGVNS. V lost 6 bases and J 2 bases, leaving 7 bases between the germline ends. CDR3 loop: CASSRGNYGYTF. The CDR3 region has the DNA TGTGCCAGCAGCCGCGGAAACTATGGCTACACCTTC.

V gene TRBV10-3 combines with J gene TRBJ1-4; 10 nucleotides align to TRBD1. This CDR3 has 15 residues. The ends lost 4 bases at V and 7 bases at J; junction bases unmatched: 6. Germline values: CDR1 ENHRY, CDR2 SYGVKD. The CDR3 here is CAISGDRGRGEKLFF. Written as DNA, the CDR3 is TGTGCCATCAGTGGAGACAGGGGGCGCGGTGAAAAACTGTTTTTT.

CDR3 amino acids: CAISTSGANNEQFF. In DNA form, the CDR3 reads TGTGCCATCAGTACTAGCGGGGCCAACAATGAGCAGTTCTTC. The chain carries TRBV10-3 and TRBJ2-1; 10 positions agree with TRBD2. Looked up from germline, CDR1 is ENHRY and CDR2 is SYGVKD. V trimming: 5 bases; J trimming: 5 bases; junction bases outside the gene matches: 3. The CDR3 spans 14 residues.

The gene calls are TRBV5-6 and TRBJ2-3, with 8 bases aligning to TRBD1. The CDR3 totals 15 residues. Germline CDR1 and CDR2: SGHDT and YYEEEE. The trim removed 4 bases at V and 2 bases at J, leaving 6 bases unmatched. CDR3 nucleotide sequence: TGTGCCAGCAGCCCAGGGACAGGTACCACAGATACGCAGTATTTT. It codes for CASSPGTGTTDTQYF. Together with reference TRBV5-6 and TRBJ2-3, the CDR3 gives the full variable domain: DAGVTQSPTHLIKTRGQQVTLRCSPKSGHDTVSWYQQALGQGPQFIFQYYEEEERQRGNFPDRFSGHQFPNYSSELNVNALLLGDSALYLCASSPGTGTTDTQYFGPGTRLTVL.

The chain links TRBV28 to TRBJ1-5; D not certain. The CDR3 covers 15 residues. In germline, CDR1 is MDHEN, CDR2 SYDVKM. With 4 bases removed from V and 6 bases from J, the gap between germline ends came to 16 bases. The CDR3 spells CASSSDPRVGQPQHF. As DNA, the CDR3 is TGTGCCAGCAGTTCTGACCCCCGCGTCGGTCAGCCCCAGCATTTT.

This chain uses TRBV4-1 with TRBJ2-7, with 16 bases matching TRBD2. CDR1 is MGHRA and CDR2 is YSYEKL in the germline V gene. This CDR3 comprises 20 residues. The junction had 10 bases not matched to a gene; V was cut back by 2 bases and J by 0 bases. This chain's CDR3 is CASSQITGTSGRVSSYEQYF. The CDR3 nucleotides are TGCGCCAGCAGCCAAATCACCGGGACTAGCGGGAGGGTAAGCTCCTACGAGCAGTACTTC.

The V and J genes are TRBV10-3 and TRBJ1-1, with TRBD1 identical over 8 bases. With 6 bases clipped from V and 7 bases from J, the junction kept 7 bases outside the gene matches. There are 13 residues in the CDR3. Germline V gene data show CDR1 as ENHRY and CDR2 as SYGVKD. The chain's CDR3 is CAISKTGDLEAFF. The DNA of the CDR3 is TGTGCCATCAGCAAGACAGGGGATCTTGAAGCTTTCTTT.

The V call is TRBV5-1, the J call TRBJ2-5, with 9 bases fitting TRBD1. The CDR3 sequence is 16 residues long. CDR1 is SGHRS, CDR2 YFSETQ, per germline. The junction had 9 bases not matched to a gene; V was cut back by 4 bases and J by 2 bases. The CDR3 DNA sequence: TGCGCCAGCAGCAGATCCACCGGGACAGGGCAAGAGACCCAGTACTTC. Translating gives CASSRSTGTGQETQYF.

The chain employs TRBV7-2 and TRBJ2-1; 14 nucleotides match TRBD2. V shed 5 bases and J 7 bases; nucleotides not matched to a gene: 7. The CDR3 extends over 16 amino acids. CDR1 and CDR2 from the germline V gene are SGHTA and FQGNSA. CDR3 coding DNA: TGTGCCAGCAGCAAGCGACTAGCGGGAGGGGGGAATGAGCAGTTCTTC. Protein sequence: CASSKRLAGGGNEQFF.

This clone is a singleton in its sample. CDR3 bases: TGTGCCACCAGCAGAGAACGGATTACCTACGAGCAGTACTTC. Protein: CATSRERITYEQYF. This chain links TRBV15 with TRBJ2-7, with no clear D. Germline V gene lookup returns CDR1 LNHNV and CDR2 YYDKDF (reference sequence). The V gene lost 0 bases and the J gene lost 2 bases, with 8 bases spanning the gap. CDR3 length: 14 residues.

V gene TRBV6-6 combines with J gene TRBJ1-3, with D tentatively TRBD1 (6 bases). The germline gives CDR1 MNHNY, CDR2 SVGAGI (reference sequence). The germline V and J ends were trimmed by 0 bases and 16 bases, with 22 bases remaining between them. The CDR3 consists of 15 residues. The CDR3 region has the DNA TGTGCCAGCAGTTACTCGAGTACAGGGTCCCCGCGGGCTTATTTT. Protein: CASSYSSTGSPRAYF.

V is TRBV6-6 and J is TRBJ2-3; no firm D call. The germline V and J ends were trimmed by 5 bases and 5 bases, with 14 bases remaining between them. The CDR3 spans 14 residues. Germline V CDR1 and CDR2: MNHNY, SVGAGI (reference sequence). This CDR3 reads CASSPARGGDTQYF. The CDR3 DNA reads TGTGCCAGCAGTCCCGCGCGAGGCGGAGATACGCAGTATTTT.

Of note for this clone: Other nucleotide sequences from this sample produce the same CDR3. The J gene is TRBJ2-3, the V gene TRBV7-2; D is tentatively TRBD1 or TRBD2 (5 bases each). Trimming shortened V by 5 bases and J by 4 bases, and 7 bases separated the two germline ends. The V gene's germline CDR1 is SGHTA and CDR2 FQGNSA. The CDR3 runs to 12 residues. CDR3: CASSQGADTQYF. The CDR3 DNA sequence: TGTGCCAGCAGCCAGGGAGCAGATACGCAGTATTTT.

Comments on this clone: This CDR3 is also generated by other DNA sequences in the sample. The chain links TRBV20-1 to TRBJ1-2; D unclear. Germline V gene sequence: CDR1 DFQATT, CDR2 SNEGSKA (reference sequence). V was cut by 3 bases and J by 8 bases, with 10 bases left in between. The CDR3 totals 11 residues. The CDR3 nucleotides read TGCAGTGCTAGCCGGACCGGGGGCTACACCTTC. This gives the protein CSASRTGGYTF.

In regard to this clone: The identical CDR3 is also encoded by other nucleotide sequences in the sample. J is TRBJ1-1 and V is TRBV5-1; TRBD1 might be the D (5 bases). V lost 0 bases and J 5 bases, leaving 11 bases between the germline ends. Germline-derived CDR1 and CDR2 are SGHRS and YFSETQ. This CDR3 region has 14 residues. The CDR3 DNA reads TGCGCCAGCAGCTTGGCCTTCGGGGGGACTGAAGCTTTCTTT. This codes for CASSLAFGGTEAFF.